This T cell receptor (beta chain) is drawn from a study of vaccination effects on CD4 cells after COVID-19 (dated by TCRdb to 2021 to 2024). In the study overall: Each participant received two doses of an mRNA SARS-CoV-2 vaccine, either BNT162b2 or mRNA-1273. SARS-CoV-2 spike-specific CD4+ TCR repertoires were compared before and after mRNA vaccination in COVID-19 convalescent patients and in infection-naive vaccine recipients. A total of 10 COVID-19 convalescent patients and a handful of SARS-CoV-2-naive healthy vaccine recipients were included in the full study. Cultures from other donors in the study were sequenced with the Oncomine TCR Beta short-read assay on an Illumina iSeq 100.

The study at large found these results: Among healthy vaccine recipients, nearly all vaccine-induced clones were SARS-CoV-2 mono-reactive, and just 1 of 255 was cross-reactive with common cold coronaviruses. The study was limited by a small number of convalescent patients and lacked early post-infection timepoints. At late post-vaccination timepoints, both infection-induced and vaccine-induced clones showed marked clonal contraction, consistent with waning T cell responses.

To identify antigen-specific CD4+ T cell clonotypes by their expansion, the ViraFEST assay first stimulated PBMC with viral peptide pools and then applied TCR sequencing. After around ten days of culture, CD4+ T cells were isolated with the EasySep CD4+ T cell isolation kit. None of the healthy vaccine recipients had a prior SARS-CoV-2 infection, which was confirmed by nucleocapsid antibody tests that came back negative both before and after vaccination. Each well held two million PBMC cultured in IMDM containing roughly 5.1% human AB serum, about 10 IU/ml IL-2 and gentamicin, along with roughly 10 ug/ml peptides. Half of the culture medium was replaced with fresh IL-2-containing medium on days 3 and 7. Unless otherwise noted, each peptide stimulation condition was cultured in triplicate wells. Using Ficoll-Paque Plus gradient centrifugation, PBMC were separated from whole blood and then either used fresh or cryopreserved at -140C. The overlapping peptide pools covered the spike proteins of SARS-CoV-2 and of the common cold coronaviruses HCoV-NL63, HCoV-OC43 and HCoV-229E. The QIAamp micro DNA kit was used to extract genomic DNA from the cultured CD4+ T cells.

The library came from the immunoSEQ multiplex PCR assay. DNA from the cultured and isolated CD4+ T cells underwent TCR beta CDR3 sequencing. In the source study's methods: Non-productive TCR sequences were removed and reads were trimmed to the CDR3 region, keeping CDR3s of at least 7 amino acids. Antigen-specific clonotypes were identified with the MANAFEST web app by comparing expansion in peptide wells against reference cultures. To count as positive, a clone had to show expansion at FDR<0.05 compared with the reference and with all other wells, an odds ratio above 5, and a frequency above 0.1% in two replicate wells. Cross-reactive clonotypes were defined as significantly expanded in SARS-CoV-2 spike wells and in at least one common cold coronavirus spike condition. CDR3 similarity was assessed by Levenshtein distance using the stringdist R package, and unrooted trees were constructed with ape in R 3.6.1. TCRdb took over this immuneACCESS table, retaining in-frame rearrangements with V and J assigned. Such tables are incomplete; in checked studies, under half of the missing clones stem from an unresolved V gene, and the remainder is unexplained. The DNA gave D and trimming, while V, J and clone size come from that table. The sample table shows about 24,000 clones, and about 74% are seen once. Of the sample, 9% to 12% is held by the ten largest clones.

As regards this clone: No antigen is known for it. It has no much larger one-base neighbor in the sample; base qualities were not kept.

Based on the germline V gene, the CDR1 and CDR2 sequences are MNHEY and SVGAGI. The CDR3 measures 13 amino acids from cysteine to phenylalanine. Solely the CDR3 DNA is kept, with 39 bases framed from the first base. V drops 5 bases and J drops 6 bases, leaving 12 bases in between. The V and J genes are TRBV6-5 and TRBJ2-3; the D segment could be TRBD1, given 5 matching bases. The sequence came from a human donor who received a COVID-19 vaccine. The sample in question was CD4+ T cells from PBMCs cultured with HCoV-NL63 spike peptides, obtained before COVID-19 vaccination. Read against the paper, the sample's cell subset or site label means: HCoV-NL63 spike overlapping peptide pool stimulation. The CDR3 protein sequence reads: CASSTSGRDTQYF. At the DNA level, the sequence is TGTGCCAGCAGTACGTCAGGGCGGGATACGCAGTATTTT.